Listed here are 15 T cell receptor beta chains from one sample, sequenced in a study of quantifying T cell responses using KT2 cells. The overall study: cDNA was made from DNase-treated RNA using alpha and beta constant primers.

Each cDNA got a UMI-containing oligo ligated at its 3' end. The first PCR ran 4 to 5 cycles with an equimolar RC1.1 and RC1.2 beta primer mix. One entry per CDR3 protein results from TCRdb running MiXCR on the UMI-ligation and nested PCR reads. Of about 41,000 distinct CDR3 sequences listed, 15% to 20% are singletons. Sequences were obtained from PBMCs spiked with cells of the T cell clone KT2. These TCRs come from a human donor.

V gene TRBV3-1 combines with J gene TRBJ2-2; the D gene is possibly TRBD2 (5 bases). This CDR3 is built from 14 residues. Germline CDR1 and CDR2: LGHDT and YNNKEL (reference sequence). V lost 1 base and J lost 7, with 10 bases in between. CDR3 DNA sequence: TGTGCCAGCAGCCAAGCGGGGAAGAGCGGGGAGCTGTTTTTT. Protein product: CASSQAGKSGELFF.

V usage is TRBV2 and J usage is TRBJ2-1; the D gene is possibly TRBD1 (6 bases). V was trimmed by 2 bases and J by 6 bases, leaving 11 bases between them. The CDR3 is made up of 14 amino acids. Germline CDR1 and CDR2: SNHLY and FYNNEI. CDR3 in amino acids: CASSEIGQLNEQFF. CDR3 in DNA: TGTGCCAGCAGTGAAATCGGACAGCTCAATGAGCAGTTCTTC.

The chain uses TRBV24-1 and TRBJ1-4; a weak D match, TRBD1 (5 bases). There are 14 residues in the CDR3. Germline loops: CDR1 KGHDR, CDR2 SFDVKD. The V and J ends lost 8 bases and 6 bases respectively, with 15 bases between them. The CDR3 sequence: CATNLSGSDEKLFF. DNA for the CDR3: TGTGCCACCAACCTATCAGGGTCCGATGAAAAACTGTTTTTT.

This clonotype was observed a few times. The chain combines TRBV27 with TRBJ2-7; the match to TRBD1 covers 8 bases. The CDR3 spans 15 residues. The junction had 9 bases not matched to a gene; V was cut back by 5 bases and J by 3 bases. Germline V gives CDR1 MNHEY, CDR2 SMNVEV (reference sequence). The CDR3 loop is CASSNPGGPNYEQYF. The DNA for the CDR3 is TGTGCCAGCAGTAACCCAGGGGGCCCAAACTACGAGCAGTACTTC.

This clonotype appeared a few times. The chain couples TRBV7-6 to TRBJ2-6; D is unresolved. V was cut by 2 bases and J by 0 bases, with 20 bases left in between. Germline V gene data show CDR1 as SGHVS and CDR2 as FNYEAQ. The CDR3 totals 20 residues. The DNA of the CDR3 is TGTGCCAGCAGCTTATACCCAAGTGCCAGCCTGAGCTCTGGGGCCAACGTCCTGACTTTC. Its translation: CASSLYPSASLSSGANVLTF.

The chain employs TRBV9 and TRBJ2-3, with TRBD1 matching over 7 bases. CDR1 and CDR2 from the germline V gene are SGDLS and YYNGEE. CDR3 length: 14 residues. V shed 4 bases and J 1 base; nucleotides not matched to a gene: 3. CDR3 amino acids: CASSRGQGTDTQYF. The CDR3 DNA follows: TGTGCCAGCAGCCGTGGACAGGGCACAGATACGCAGTATTTT.

V and J are TRBV7-9 and TRBJ1-2; a weak D match, TRBD1 (6 bases). V lost 5 bases, J lost 2 bases, and 12 bases lay in between. In germline, CDR1 is SEHNR, CDR2 FQNEAQ (reference sequence). This CDR3 has 14 amino acids. Written as DNA, the CDR3 is TGTGCCAGCAGCCCTAGGACAGACAACTATGGCTACACCTTC. Translating it yields CASSPRTDNYGYTF. The entire variable domain, with the rest obtained from reference TRBV7-9 and TRBJ1-2, is as follows: DTGVSQNPRHKITKRGQNVTFRCDPISEHNRLYWYRQTLGQGPEFLTYFQNEAQLEKSRLLSDRFSAERPKGSFSTLEIQRTEQGDSAMYLCASSPRTDNYGYTFGSGTRLTVV.

The chain uses TRBV2 and TRBJ2-1; D remains unclear. V was shortened by 0 bases and J by 8 bases, with 11 bases between the two germline ends. Germline-derived CDR1 and CDR2 are SNHLY and FYNNEI. This CDR3 is 14 amino acids long. The CDR3 sequence: CASSEATNKDEQFF. The CDR3 coding sequence is TGTGCCAGCAGTGAAGCGACGAATAAGGATGAGCAGTTCTTC.

The rearrangement uses TRBV30 and TRBJ1-1; tentative D call: TRBD1 (6 bases). Germline-derived CDR1 and CDR2 are GTSNPN and SVGIG (reference sequence). Trimming took off 4 bases at V and 3 bases at J, with 12 bases between the two ends. CDR3 length equals 13 residues. The CDR3, as DNA: TGTGCCTGGAACACAGGGTTCCACACTGAAGCTTTCTTT. Translated, it gives CAWNTGFHTEAFF.

The V gene is TRBV6-5, the J gene TRBJ1-1, with 7 bases matching TRBD1. V trimming: 5 bases; J trimming: 5 bases; junction bases outside the gene matches: 11. CDR3 length: 15 amino acids. Germline V CDR1 and CDR2: MNHEY, SVGAGI. The CDR3 coding sequence is TGTGCCAGCAGTGCCCGACAGGGTTGGGGAACTGAAGCTTTCTTT. Encoded protein: CASSARQGWGTEAFF.

This clonotype was recorded only once. This sequence joins TRBV11-2 and TRBJ2-1, with 7 bases identical to TRBD1. The CDR3 extends over 15 amino acids. V was pared by 4 bases and J by 7 bases, with 10 bases of the junction left unmatched. Looked up from germline, CDR1 is SGHAT and CDR2 is FQNNGV. As DNA, the CDR3 is TGTGCCAGCAGCTCCCGACCCAGGGGGTCAAATGAGCAGTTCTTC. This translates into CASSSRPRGSNEQFF.

CDR3 nucleotides: TGTGCCAGCAGTCCTAGGGGGCTAGCGGGGGCCTCGCGAGTCTCAGATACGCAGTATTTT. Translating gives CASSPRGLAGASRVSDTQYF. The chain recombines TRBV6-5 with TRBJ2-3, with 10 bases identical to TRBD2. The CDR3 extends over 20 amino acids. CDR1 is MNHEY, CDR2 SVGAGI, per germline. With 5 bases clipped from V and 4 bases from J, the junction kept 21 bases outside the gene matches.

This clonotype was seen many times. J is TRBJ2-7 and V is TRBV20-1, with 11 bases identical to TRBD2. Germline values: CDR1 DFQATT, CDR2 SNEGSKA (reference sequence). The CDR3 length is 16 residues. V was clipped by 2 bases and J by 1 base; unmatched bases: 7. The chain's CDR3 is CSARYVRLAGSYEQYF. DNA for the CDR3: TGCAGTGCTAGATACGTTCGACTAGCGGGATCCTACGAGCAGTACTTC.

This sequence joins TRBV20-1 and TRBJ2-7; possible D gene TRBD2, 6 bases. Germline loops: CDR1 DFQATT, CDR2 SNEGSKA (reference sequence). CDR3 length: 13 amino acids. Between the trimmed V and J ends, which lost 6 bases and 2 bases, there was a span of 14 bases. The CDR3 is CSAQSGWTYEQYF. The CDR3 nucleotides read TGCAGTGCCCAGAGCGGGTGGACCTACGAGCAGTACTTC.

The rearrangement links TRBV7-2 to TRBJ1-1; TRBD1 matches at 8 bases. This CDR3 contains 15 residues. Germline loops: CDR1 SGHTA, CDR2 FQGNSA. After removal of 1 base from V and 10 bases from J, the junction contained 11 bases not matched to a gene. CDR3 DNA: TGTGCCAGCAGCTTAGGGACAGGGACCCGAACGCGAGCTTTCTTT. It yields the protein CASSLGTGTRTRAFF.